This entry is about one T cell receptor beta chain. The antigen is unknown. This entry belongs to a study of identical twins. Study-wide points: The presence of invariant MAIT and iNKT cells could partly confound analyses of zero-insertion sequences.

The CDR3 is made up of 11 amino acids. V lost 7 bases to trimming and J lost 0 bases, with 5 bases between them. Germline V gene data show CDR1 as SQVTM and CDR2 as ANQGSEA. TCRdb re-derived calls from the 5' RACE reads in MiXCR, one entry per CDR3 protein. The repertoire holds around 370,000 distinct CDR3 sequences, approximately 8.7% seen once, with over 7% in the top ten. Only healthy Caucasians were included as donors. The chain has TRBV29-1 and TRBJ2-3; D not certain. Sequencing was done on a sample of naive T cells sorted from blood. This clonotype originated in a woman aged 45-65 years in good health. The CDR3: CSGASTDTQYF. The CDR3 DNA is TGCAGCGGGGCTAGCACAGATACGCAGTATTTT.